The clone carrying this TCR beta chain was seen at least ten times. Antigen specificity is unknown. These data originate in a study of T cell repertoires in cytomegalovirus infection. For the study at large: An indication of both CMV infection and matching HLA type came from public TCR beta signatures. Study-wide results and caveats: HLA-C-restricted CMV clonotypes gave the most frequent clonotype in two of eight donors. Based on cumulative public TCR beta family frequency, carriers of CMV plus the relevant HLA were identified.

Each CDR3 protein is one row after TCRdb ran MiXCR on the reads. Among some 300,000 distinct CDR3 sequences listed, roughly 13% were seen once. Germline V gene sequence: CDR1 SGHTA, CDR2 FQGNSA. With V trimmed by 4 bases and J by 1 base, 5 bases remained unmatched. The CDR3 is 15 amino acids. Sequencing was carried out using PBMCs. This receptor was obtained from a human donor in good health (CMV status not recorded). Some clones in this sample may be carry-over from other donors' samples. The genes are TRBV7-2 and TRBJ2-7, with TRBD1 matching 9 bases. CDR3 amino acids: CASSSGTGLSYEQYF. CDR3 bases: TGTGCCAGCAGCTCCGGGACAGGGTTGTCCTACGAGCAGTACTTC.